This TCR beta chain was identified during a study of cytomegalovirus exposure and HLA in healthy donors. With 60 Vbeta and 13 Jbeta primers, the PCR was carried out. TCRdb's copy holds only in-frame clones and misses some; the assay was immunoSEQ multiplex PCR. The table includes around 100,000 clones, 63% detected once. This clone has just one count. CDR1 and CDR2 from the germline V gene are SGDLS and YYNGEE. This CDR3 is built from 13 residues. V shed 5 bases and J shed 2 bases, with 8 bases lying between them. The chain has TRBV9 and TRBJ2-1; D might be TRBD2 (5 bases). Sequenced: PBMCs. The TCR comes from a human donor in good health. CDR3 nucleotides: TGTGCCAGCAGTATCGGGGCCTACAATGAGCAGTTCTTC. This encodes CASSIGAYNEQFF.